Following are 15 T cell receptor beta chains from one sample sequenced in a study of cytomegalovirus exposure and HLA in healthy donors. Data came from immunoSEQ multiplex PCR; TCRdb stores just in-frame clones and leaves some out. The sample includes approximately 300,000 clones, about nine tenths of them seen just once. The sequencing input was PBMCs. These receptors were obtained from a woman younger than 30 in good health and CMV-seronegative.

V is TRBV9 and J is TRBJ2-1; unclear D gene. The CDR3 extends over 14 amino acids. Germline V gives CDR1 SGDLS, CDR2 YYNGEE. Trimming shortened V by 4 bases and J by 9 bases, and 17 bases separated the two germline ends. CDR3: CASSFRVAPGEQFF. In DNA form, the CDR3 reads TGTGCCAGCAGCTTCCGGGTGGCGCCGGGTGAGCAGTTCTTC.

The chain employs TRBV19 and TRBJ1-1; D ambiguous. Trimming took 11 bases from V and 5 from J, leaving 12 bases between them. CDR1 and CDR2 (germline): LNHDA, SQIVND (reference sequence). The CDR3 is made up of 11 amino acids. The CDR3: CASTGWTEAFF. Here the CDR3 DNA reads TGTGCCTCAACGGGGTGGACTGAAGCTTTCTTT.

The chain recombines TRBV5-1 with TRBJ2-5, with 11 nucleotides matching TRBD2. J was trimmed by 2 bases and V by 0 bases; bases with no gene match: 9. There are 18 residues in the CDR3. Germline assignment: CDR1 SGHRS and CDR2 YFSETQ. The CDR3 DNA follows: TGCGCCAGCAGCTTGGTACGTGTACTAGCGGGAGAACAAGAGACCCAGTACTTC. This codes for CASSLVRVLAGEQETQYF.

The CDR3 nucleotides read TGTGCCAGCAGTAAACTGACAGGGGCGAACACTGAAGCTTTCTTT. Translating it yields CASSKLTGANTEAFF. The chain has TRBV6-6 and TRBJ1-1; 8 bases match TRBD1. The trim removed 5 bases at V and 1 base at J, leaving 6 bases unmatched. Looked up from germline, CDR1 is MNHNY and CDR2 is SVGAGI (reference sequence). The CDR3 consists of 15 residues.

In this sample, this clone turned up once. The chain links TRBV6-6 to TRBJ2-4; 7 positions match TRBD1. V was clipped by 10 bases and J by 2 bases; unmatched bases: 8. The germline V gene has CDR1 MNHNY and CDR2 SVGAGI (reference sequence). The CDR3 sequence is 14 residues long. The CDR3 region is CAIRDSETKNIQYF. The CDR3, as DNA: TGTGCCATCCGGGACAGTGAGACCAAAAACATTCAGTACTTC.

This clone has a single count. The chain recombines TRBV9 with TRBJ2-5; a weak D match, TRBD2 (6 bases). V was shortened by 3 bases and J by 5 bases, with 11 bases between the two germline ends. From germline, CDR1 is SGDLS and CDR2 YYNGEE. The CDR3 has 13 amino acids. CDR3 nucleotides: TGTGCCAGCAGCGATCCTCGGGAGGAGACCCAGTACTTC. This sequence encodes CASSDPREETQYF.

The J gene is TRBJ2-7, the V gene TRBV29-1, with D maybe TRBD1 (7 bases). CDR3 length: 11 amino acids. Trimming shortened V by 4 bases and J by 5 bases, and 9 bases separated the two germline ends. The germline gives CDR1 SQVTM, CDR2 ANQGSEA. CDR3: CSVGRGDEQYF. The CDR3 DNA sequence: TGCAGCGTTGGCAGGGGGGACGAGCAGTACTTC.

The chain recombines TRBV28 with TRBJ2-7; no firm D call. Trimming took 6 bases from V and 3 from J, leaving 18 bases between them. The germline CDR1 and CDR2 sequences are MDHEN and SYDVKM. The CDR3 has 15 residues. The CDR3 DNA sequence: TGTGCCAGCAGGACTGCAATTGGAGCTATCTACGAGCAGTACTTC. Its protein is CASRTAIGAIYEQYF.

This chain uses TRBV5-1 with TRBJ2-7; TRBD2 is a possible D gene (5 bases). Germline CDR1 SGHRS, CDR2 YFSETQ. V shed 2 bases and J shed 7 bases, with 13 bases lying between them. This CDR3 is 13 amino acids long. CDR3 residues: CASSLITTGEQYF. In DNA form, the CDR3 reads TGCGCCAGCAGCTTAATTACTACGGGGGAGCAGTACTTC. The full variable domain, rest sourced from reference TRBV5-1 and TRBJ2-7, is KAGVTQTPRYLIKTRGQQVTLSCSPISGHRSVSWYQQTPGQGLQFLFEYFSETQRNKGNFPGRFSGRQFSNSRSEMNVSTLELGDSALYLCASSLITTGEQYFGPGTRLTVT.

The chain couples TRBV9 to TRBJ2-2, with 13 bases lining up with TRBD2. CDR3 size: 16 residues. Germline CDR1 is SGDLS and CDR2 is YYNGEE. With V trimmed by 5 bases and J by 5 bases, 6 bases remained unmatched. The CDR3 is CASRGTSGIQTGELFF. CDR3 DNA: TGTGCCAGCAGAGGGACTAGCGGGATTCAAACCGGGGAGCTGTTTTTT.

The V and J genes are TRBV6-4 and TRBJ2-1, with a tentative D call TRBD2 (9 bases). The V end lost 4 bases, the J end lost 5 bases, and 27 bases lay between the germline ends. CDR1 is MRHNA, CDR2 SNTAGT, per germline. The CDR3 totals 19 residues. CDR3 in amino acids: CASSVGGQGPGLANNEQFF. The DNA of the CDR3 is TGTGCCAGCAGTGTTGGCGGACAGGGCCCGGGACTAGCCAACAATGAGCAGTTCTTC.

The rearrangement uses TRBV5-8 and TRBJ2-5; D unresolved. CDR1 SGHTS and CDR2 YDEGEE come from the germline V gene. The CDR3 loop spans 14 amino acids. V shed 2 bases and J shed 5 bases, with 13 bases lying between them. Here the CDR3 reads CASSLTQLWETQYF. The DNA for the CDR3 is TGTGCCAGCAGCTTAACACAGCTTTGGGAGACCCAGTACTTC.

A note on this clone: The same CDR3 arises from other DNA sequences in this sample as well. The rearrangement links TRBV5-6 to TRBJ2-7; no clear D. The CDR3 is made up of 12 amino acids. The germline V gene encodes CDR1 SGHDT and CDR2 YYEEEE. V was clipped by 0 bases and J by 4 bases, with 5 bases between them. DNA for the CDR3: TGTGCCAGCAGCTTGGCCTCTTACGAGCAGTACTTC. Encoded protein: CASSLASYEQYF.

This CDR3 reads CASSFSGGDNEQFF. The CDR3 DNA sequence: TGTGCCAGCAGCTTTAGCGGGGGGGATAATGAGCAGTTCTTC. V and J are TRBV7-3 and TRBJ2-1; 11 bases line up with TRBD2. Germline CDR1 and CDR2: SGHTA and FQGTGA. Unmatched junction bases numbered 2, after V lost 3 bases and J lost 7 bases. The CDR3 runs 14 residues.

The V and J genes are TRBV27 and TRBJ2-4; 7 bases match TRBD1. The germline V gene has CDR1 MNHEY and CDR2 SMNVEV (reference sequence). The CDR3 extends over 13 amino acids. V lost 6 bases to trimming and J lost 6 bases; unmatched junction nucleotides: 5. The CDR3 spells CASSRDSINIQYF. In DNA, the CDR3 is TGTGCCAGCAGCCGGGACAGTATAAACATTCAGTACTTC.